One and the same sample provided the 26 T cell receptor beta chains below, sequenced in a study of CD8+CD57+ T cells in acquired aplastic anemia. The use of genomic DNA as template underpinned the TCR beta VDJ and CDR3 profiling. MiXCR, run by TCRdb on the reads, gives a single entry per CDR3 protein. This sample has about 190,000 distinct CDR3 sequences; about 53% occur once, and the top ten carry 16%. The sequenced sample consisted of sorted CD4+, CD8+, or CD8+CD57+ T cells (not recorded which) from PBMCs. The receptors originated from a human donor in good health, serving as a control.

This clonotype was recorded many times. J is TRBJ2-5 and V is TRBV7-2; D is unclear. Deletions cut 5 bases from V and 4 bases from J, with 17 bases between. The CDR3 totals 15 residues. Germline V gene data show CDR1 as SGHTA and CDR2 as FQGNSA. The CDR3, as DNA: TGTGCCAGCAGCACCCCGCCGGGTCACGGAGAGACCCAGTACTTC. It is translated as CASSTPPGHGETQYF.

This clonotype was recorded once. This chain uses TRBV24-1 with TRBJ1-5; D call uncertain. Germline V lookup: CDR1 KGHDR, CDR2 SFDVKD. The ends were cut back, 2 bases at V and 7 bases at J, with 8 bases in the middle. The CDR3 length is 13 residues. The CDR3 sequence: CATSDWEKQPQHF. DNA of the CDR3: TGTGCCACCAGTGATTGGGAGAAGCAGCCCCAGCATTTT.

The genes are TRBV11-1 and TRBJ1-6, with 9 bases aligning to TRBD1. Unmatched junction bases numbered 3, after V lost 2 bases and J lost 7 bases. Per germline, CDR1 SGHAT and CDR2 FQDESV (reference sequence). This CDR3 contains 15 residues. The chain's CDR3 is CASSLLQGANSPLHF. In DNA form, the CDR3 reads TGTGCCAGCAGCTTATTACAGGGGGCGAATTCACCCCTCCACTTT.

The V gene is TRBV9, the J gene TRBJ1-2; D call uncertain. The V gene's germline CDR1 is SGDLS and CDR2 YYNGEE. The CDR3 runs to 11 residues. Trimming left V 0 bases short and J 8 bases short, with 5 bases between. The CDR3 DNA sequence: TGTGCCAGCAGCGTAGGACGAGGCTACACCTTC. It is translated as CASSVGRGYTF.

The chain links TRBV29-1 to TRBJ1-6; TRBD1 aligns across 9 bases. The CDR3 totals 13 residues. The germline V gene encodes CDR1 SQVTM and CDR2 ANQGSEA. J was trimmed by 9 bases and V by 7 bases; bases with no gene match: 7. The CDR3 nucleotides are TGCAGCGCCGGGGACAGGGTTACTTCACCCCTCCACTTT. It translates to CSAGDRVTSPLHF.

This sequence joins TRBV5-1 and TRBJ2-7; D call uncertain. The CDR3 consists of 14 residues. V lost 2 bases and J lost 2, with 11 bases in between. Germline V gene lookup returns CDR1 SGHRS and CDR2 YFSETQ. The CDR3 loop reads CASSFGTETYEQYF. The CDR3 DNA reads TGCGCCAGCAGCTTTGGAACGGAAACCTACGAGCAGTACTTC.

This clonotype was seen a few times. J is TRBJ2-5 and V is TRBV12-3 or TRBV12-4, with TRBD1 as a possible D gene (6 bases). This CDR3 is 14 amino acids long. V lost 8 bases and J 5 bases, leaving 18 bases between the germline ends. The CDR3 nucleotides are TGTGCCAGCTTTTACAAGGGGGTGGGGGAGACCCAGTACTTC. Amino acids: CASFYKGVGETQYF.

The chain carries TRBV20-1 and TRBJ2-1, with D unresolved. The V gene lost 1 base and the J gene lost 4 bases, with 8 bases spanning the gap. Germline V gene data show CDR1 as DFQATT and CDR2 as SNEGSKA (reference sequence). The CDR3 length is 13 residues. The CDR3 reads CSARAPQYNEQFF. CDR3 sequence (DNA): TGCAGTGCTAGAGCCCCCCAGTACAATGAGCAGTTCTTC.

This clonotype was recorded at least ten times. The chain combines TRBV18 with TRBJ2-7; 7 bases are a match to TRBD2. Germline V lookup: CDR1 KGHSH, CDR2 LQKENI. The length of the CDR3 is 13 residues. The ends lost 3 bases at V and 4 bases at J; junction bases unmatched: 3. The CDR3: CASSPLRGYEQYF. CDR3 nucleotides: TGTGCCAGCTCACCCCTGCGGGGGTACGAGCAGTACTTC.

Concerning this clonotype itself: An end of the junction does not agree with germline; a read error may underlie this. This chain links TRBV5-1 with TRBJ1-2; TRBD1 aligns across 8 bases. The CDR3 has 16 amino acids. Germline V CDR1 and CDR2: SGHRS, YFSETQ. CDR3 residues: CASSLAGGTPYYGYTF. The CDR3, as DNA: TGCGCCAGCAGCTTAGCAGGGGGCACCCCCTACTATGGTTACACCTTC.

The gene calls are TRBV10-3 and TRBJ1-2; 8 nucleotides agree with TRBD1. Looked up from germline, CDR1 is ENHRY and CDR2 is SYGVKD. After removal of 0 bases from V and 7 bases from J, the junction contained 4 bases not matched to a gene. The CDR3 loop spans 14 amino acids. The CDR3 is CAISESADRGGYTF. CDR3 DNA: TGTGCCATCAGTGAGTCAGCTGACAGGGGTGGCTACACCTTC.

This sequence joins TRBV2 and TRBJ2-5; 7 nucleotides line up with TRBD2. The CDR3 sequence is 14 residues long. From germline, CDR1 is SNHLY and CDR2 FYNNEI. V lost 5 bases, J lost 3 bases, and 6 bases stayed unmatched. The CDR3 coding sequence is TGTGCCAGCAGTCCAGCCCTAGCGGAAGAGACCCAGTACTTC. This translates into CASSPALAEETQYF.

This clonotype was detected many times. CDR3 protein: CSARVPPLTTDTQYF. Written as DNA, the CDR3 is TGCAGTGCTAGGGTTCCTCCCCTAACTACAGATACGCAGTATTTT. The chain has TRBV20-1 and TRBJ2-3; no clear D. Germline V gene lookup returns CDR1 DFQATT and CDR2 SNEGSKA (reference sequence). There are 15 residues in the CDR3. Trimming removed 3 bases from V and 3 bases from J, with 16 bases in between.

V is TRBV15 and J is TRBJ2-7; TRBD1 is a possible D gene (7 bases). CDR1 is LNHNV and CDR2 is YYDKDF in the germline V gene (reference sequence). Trimming removed 3 bases from V and 6 bases from J, with 18 bases in between. This CDR3 region has 15 residues. The CDR3 region has the DNA TGTGCCACCAGCAGGGAGGCTCGACAGGGAGGCGAGCAGTACTTC. Its protein product is CATSREARQGGEQYF.

The CDR3 region is CAGQGNEKLFF. The CDR3 DNA reads as TGCGCAGGACAGGGGAATGAAAAACTGTTTTTT. The rearrangement joins TRBV20-1 to TRBJ1-4, with 9 bases that match TRBD1. Germline CDR1 DFQATT, CDR2 SNEGSKA (reference sequence). The CDR3 sequence is 11 residues long.

This clonotype was seen a few times. Since the CDR3 does not end with the conserved phenylalanine or tryptophan, this likely comes from a read error. It is unclear where the CDR3 begins or ends on the DNA, so no DNA is shown, and the CDR3 is as TCRdb lists it. The chain employs TRBV2 and TRBJ2-7; TRBD1, the D gene given by the table, was not confirmed from the DNA. The germline V gene encodes CDR1 SNHLY and CDR2 FYNNEI. The CDR3 region is 8 residues in length, termini included. The CDR3 here is CASSDWTG.

This chain joins TRBV6-4 and TRBJ1-5, with unresolved D. Germline V gene sequence: CDR1 MRHNA, CDR2 SNTAGT. CDR3 length: 14 residues. V lost 5 bases and J lost 4, with 12 bases in between. The CDR3 sequence is CASSTSGGNQPQHF. For the CDR3, the DNA is TGTGCCAGCAGTACTTCAGGTGGGAATCAGCCCCAGCATTTT.

The rearrangement uses TRBV6-2 or TRBV6-3 and TRBJ2-5; 10 bases are shared with TRBD2. V was pared by 8 bases and J by 1 base, with 7 bases of the junction left unmatched. CDR3 length equals 15 residues. Germline V gene data show CDR1 as MNHEY and CDR2 as SVGEGT. CDR3 DNA sequence: TGTGCCAGCCACGGTAGCGGGGGGCCCCAAGAGACCCAGTACTTC. It translates to CASHGSGGPQETQYF.

The rearrangement joins TRBV4-2 to TRBJ2-5; 7 positions match TRBD1. The J call is uncertain, as TRBJ2-7 better fits the DNA end. This CDR3 has 15 amino acids. The germline V gene has CDR1 LGHNA and CDR2 YNFKEQ. Here the CDR3 DNA reads TGTGCCAGCAGCCTCACGACAGGGTCCGGGTACGAGCAGTACTTC. It is translated as CASSLTTGSGYEQYF.

With respect to this clonotype: A clone one base away is much larger, so this may be a read error. The chain links TRBV5-4 to TRBJ2-3, with D perhaps matching TRBD1 (6 bases). The germline gives CDR1 SGHNT, CDR2 YYREEE (reference sequence). CDR3 size: 17 residues. CDR3 amino acids: CTSSLRIGGGRTDTQYF. The CDR3 bases are TGTACCAGCAGCTTGAGGATAGGGGGTGGCCGCACAGATACGCAGTATTTT.

This clonotype came up many times. The V gene is TRBV5-5, the J gene TRBJ1-5; TRBD1 agrees at 7 bases. The CDR3 runs to 15 residues. Germline V lookup: CDR1 SGHKS, CDR2 YYEKEE (reference sequence). After removal of 0 bases from V and 2 bases from J, the junction contained 2 bases not matched to a gene. CDR3 amino acids: CASSLVGTGNQPQHF. For the CDR3, the DNA is TGTGCCAGCAGCTTGGTGGGGACAGGCAATCAGCCCCAGCATTTT. Full variable domain (rest looked up from reference TRBV5-5 and TRBJ1-5): DAGVTQSPTHLIKTRGQQVTLRCSPISGHKSVSWYQQVLGQGPQFIFQYYEKEERGRGNFPDRFSARQFPNYSSELNVNALLLGDSALYLCASSLVGTGNQPQHFGDGTRLSIL.

This clonotype showed up many times. The rearrangement joins TRBV15 to TRBJ2-7, with TRBD1 identical over 7 bases. This CDR3 is 16 amino acids long. V lost 1 base, J lost 3 bases, and 9 bases stayed unmatched. Per germline, CDR1 LNHNV and CDR2 YYDKDF (reference sequence). This CDR3 reads CATSRVFDRAFYEQYF. In nucleotides, the CDR3 is TGTGCCACCAGCAGAGTTTTCGACAGGGCGTTCTACGAGCAGTACTTC.

CDR3 sequence (DNA): TGTGCCACCAGTGATTTTGACGGGACAGATACGCAGTATTTT. This codes for CATSDFDGTDTQYF. This rearrangement joins TRBV24-1 to TRBJ2-3; D remains unclear. Deletions cut 1 base from V and 3 bases from J, with 7 bases between. The CDR3 runs 14 residues. Germline V CDR1 and CDR2: KGHDR, SFDVKD.

The table lists this clonotype with many counts. The V and J genes are TRBV12-3 or TRBV12-4 and TRBJ1-6; D remains unclear. The length of the CDR3 is 16 residues. V was clipped by 3 bases and J by 0 bases, with 9 bases between them. This chain's CDR3 is CASSLRISSYNSPLHF. The DNA for the CDR3 is TGTGCCAGCAGTTTGAGAATTAGCTCCTATAATTCACCCCTCCACTTT.

This clonotype was counted between two and nine times. The chain joins TRBV3-2 to TRBJ1-2; TRBD1 was called by the table and not checked on the DNA. TRBV3-2 is labeled a pseudogene. The CDR3 spans 18 residues. CDR3 nucleotides: TGTGCCAGCAGCCAAGATCAAGACAGACAAGGTTACAACTATGGCTACACCTTC. This codes for CASSQDQDRQGYNYGYTF.

This clonotype was detected ten times or more. The V gene is TRBV7-2, the J gene TRBJ2-7, with D unresolved. Germline CDR1 reads SGHTA; CDR2 reads FQGNSA. The CDR3 runs 13 residues. V was cut by 2 bases and J by 4 bases, with 9 bases left in between. This CDR3 reads CASSLSNTYEQYF. CDR3 coding DNA: TGTGCCAGCAGCTTATCGAACACTTACGAGCAGTACTTC.